The T cell receptor beta chain described here comes from a study of shared clonotypes between healthy human individuals. Whole-study findings and limits: Naive subsets, compared against memory subsets, generally had larger estimated richness values. Of the naive CD4 clonotypes, roughly 5.2% were shared across several donors. Expectations were that clonotype sharing among donors would be affected by sequencing depth.

This clone was seen a single time. The antigen is undetermined. As defined, naive CD8 cells were CD45RO-negative and positively selected for CCR7, with terminally differentiated effector memory CD45RA+ cells excluded. Sequencing used immunoSEQ multiplex PCR; TCRdb keeps in-frame clones, though not all of them. This table holds around 2.1 million clones, about 93% found once. The germline V gene encodes CDR1 SGHRS and CDR2 YFSETQ. This CDR3 contains 17 residues. With V trimmed by 8 bases and J by 1 base, 12 bases remained unmatched. The J gene is TRBJ2-6, the V gene TRBV5-1; 7 bases are a match to TRBD1. This TCR came from a man aged 18-30 years in good health. Some clones in this sample may be carry-over from other donors' samples. Sequences were obtained from naive CD8+ T cells from PBMCs. The CDR3 region has the DNA TGCGCCAGTTCGGAACAGGGGATTTGGTCTGGGGCCAACGTCCTGACTTTC. Protein sequence: CASSEQGIWSGANVLTF.